A single sample is the source of the 16 T cell receptor beta chains below, sequenced in a study of blood T cell repertoires in COVID-19 (dated by TCRdb to about 2020). Receptor libraries were prepared by the immunoSEQ multiplex PCR assay. TCRdb obtained this table from immuneACCESS and retained in-frame rearrangements with V and J assigned. These tables miss some clones; where compared with another copy, unresolved V genes account for less than half of the shortfall, and the remainder is unexplained. The sample table contains more than 250,000 clones; only one count was recorded for around 90% of them. The leading ten clones occupy 0.7% of the sample. The specimen was peripheral blood. Every receptor here comes from a human donor in a cohort sampled during active COVID-19.

The rearrangement links TRBV6-1 to TRBJ2-1; TRBD2 might be the D (5 bases). Germline assignment: CDR1 MNHNS and CDR2 SASEGT. There are 13 residues in the CDR3. The ends were cut back, 3 bases at V and 15 bases at J, with 18 bases in the middle. The CDR3 DNA reads as TGTGCCAGCAGTGAGGGAGAGAGAATCCCCCGGTTCTTC. It encodes CASSEGERIPRFF.

The chain employs TRBV30 and TRBJ1-2; D is possibly TRBD1 (5 bases). Germline CDR1 GTSNPN, CDR2 SVGIG (reference sequence). V lost 2 bases, J lost 2 bases, and 9 bases lay in between. The CDR3 runs to 13 residues. DNA for the CDR3: TGTGCCTGGAGTCAAGACAGAAACTATGGCTACACCTTC. This codes for CAWSQDRNYGYTF.

The genes are TRBV7-6 and TRBJ1-1; 8 bases fit TRBD1. The germline gives CDR1 SGHVS, CDR2 FNYEAQ. The CDR3 loop spans 16 amino acids. The V gene end was trimmed by 4 bases and the J gene end by 3 bases; junction bases not matched to a gene: 10. CDR3 sequence reads: CASSSTGGGTYTEAFF. Here the CDR3 DNA reads TGTGCCAGCAGCTCCACAGGGGGAGGGACGTACACTGAAGCTTTCTTT.

This chain links TRBV2 with TRBJ2-7; TRBD1 aligns across 9 bases. This CDR3 region has 15 residues. The V gene end was trimmed by 8 bases and the J gene end by 5 bases; junction bases not matched to a gene: 13. In germline, CDR1 is SNHLY, CDR2 FYNNEI. CDR3 protein: CASFRAGTGFDEQYF. For the CDR3, the DNA is TGTGCCAGCTTTCGGGCCGGGACAGGGTTCGACGAGCAGTACTTC.

The chain couples TRBV7-2 to TRBJ2-5; 7 positions match TRBD2. Germline V gives CDR1 SGHTA, CDR2 FQGNSA. The CDR3 is made up of 17 amino acids. V dropped 3 bases and J dropped 5; count of bases not matched to a gene: 15. As DNA, the CDR3 is TGTGCCAGCAGCTTTTGGGCTAGCGGCTCGCAGTATGAGACCCAGTACTTC. It specifies CASSFWASGSQYETQYF.

J is TRBJ1-1 and V is TRBV5-6, with D maybe TRBD1 (6 bases). The CDR3 covers 16 residues. Between the trimmed V and J ends, which lost 1 base and 0 bases, there was a span of 13 bases. Germline CDR1 and CDR2: SGHDT and YYEEEE. This CDR3 reads CASSLPTTGMNTEAFF. CDR3 DNA sequence: TGTGCCAGCAGCTTGCCCACCACAGGGATGAACACTGAAGCTTTCTTT.

This chain connects TRBV10-1 to TRBJ2-7, with TRBD1 identical over 10 bases. The CDR3 length is 15 residues. V dropped 3 bases and J dropped 2; count of bases not matched to a gene: 4. Germline values: CDR1 WNHNN, CDR2 SYGVQD (reference sequence). For the CDR3, the DNA is TGCGCCAGCAGTGAAGGGACAGGGGTCCCCTACGAGCAGTACTTC. Its translation: CASSEGTGVPYEQYF.

This clone was picked up a small number of times. The chain joins TRBV5-4 to TRBJ1-3; perhaps TRBD1 as D (5 bases). The CDR3 loop spans 14 amino acids. The germline V gene has CDR1 SGHNT and CDR2 YYREEE (reference sequence). V was trimmed by 3 bases and J by 2 bases, leaving 9 bases between them. This CDR3 reads CASSSAGAGNTIYF. The CDR3, as DNA: TGTGCCAGCAGCTCGGCGGGGGCTGGAAACACCATATATTTT.

This rearrangement joins TRBV5-1 to TRBJ2-7; 7 bases fit TRBD2. V was clipped by 2 bases and J by 7 bases; unmatched bases: 9. This CDR3 spans 14 amino acids. Germline V CDR1 and CDR2: SGHRS, YFSETQ. CDR3: CASSLWAGEEEQYF. CDR3 nucleotides: TGCGCCAGCAGCTTATGGGCGGGAGAAGAAGAGCAGTACTTC.

The chain recombines TRBV7-2 with TRBJ2-1, with 8 bases aligning to TRBD2. Trimming cost V 5 bases and J 8 bases; bases outside gene matches: 8. Germline CDR1 is SGHTA and CDR2 is FQGNSA. The CDR3 runs to 14 residues. The CDR3 loop is CASSATAGVYEQFF. The CDR3 DNA follows: TGTGCCAGCAGCGCAACAGCGGGGGTCTATGAGCAGTTCTTC.

This clone appeared a single time. The V gene is TRBV5-5, the J gene TRBJ1-2; 7 nucleotides line up with TRBD1. Germline assignment: CDR1 SGHKS and CDR2 YYEKEE (reference sequence). With V trimmed by 4 bases and J by 2 bases, 8 bases remained unmatched. The CDR3 extends over 15 amino acids. The CDR3 loop is CASSNPGTANYGYTF. DNA for the CDR3: TGTGCCAGCAGCAACCCCGGGACAGCGAACTATGGCTACACCTTC.

CDR3 sequence: CASSDQANTEAFF. DNA for the CDR3: TGTGCCAGCTCGGATCAGGCGAACACTGAAGCTTTCTTT. The chain recombines TRBV18 with TRBJ1-1, with D uncertain. CDR3 length: 13 amino acids. Germline CDR1 is KGHSH and CDR2 is LQKENI. V was cut by 6 bases and J by 1 base, with 9 bases left in between.

This chain uses TRBV4-2 with TRBJ2-3, with 10 bases lining up with TRBD2. The CDR3 contains 18 residues. V lost 4 bases and J lost 2; bases outside the gene matches: 12. Germline V gene sequence: CDR1 LGHNA, CDR2 YNFKEQ. The CDR3 spells CASSPGLAGETFTDTQYF. CDR3 sequence (DNA): TGTGCCAGCAGCCCTGGTCTAGCGGGGGAAACATTCACAGATACGCAGTATTTT.

The V and J genes are TRBV5-8 and TRBJ1-1; 8 bases are shared with TRBD1. Germline values: CDR1 SGHTS, CDR2 YDEGEE. The CDR3 spans 16 residues. V was clipped by 3 bases and J by 8 bases; unmatched bases: 15. The CDR3 DNA follows: TGTGCCAGCAGCTCACATCAAAGGACAGGGCTCCTGGAAGCTTTCTTT. This encodes CASSSHQRTGLLEAFF.

J is TRBJ2-5 and V is TRBV5-4; D may be TRBD1 (6 bases). The CDR3 runs to 14 residues. CDR1 SGHNT and CDR2 YYREEE come from the germline V gene (reference sequence). The V end lost 4 bases, the J end lost 1 base, and 11 bases lay between the germline ends. CDR3 protein: CASSPPTGQETQYF. DNA for the CDR3: TGTGCCAGCAGCCCTCCGACAGGCCAAGAGACCCAGTACTTC.

The rearrangement links TRBV13 to TRBJ2-2; tentative D call: TRBD2 (6 bases). Trimming took 5 bases from V and 1 from J, leaving 8 bases between them. The CDR3 runs 14 residues. Germline V CDR1 and CDR2: PRHDT, FYEKMQ (reference sequence). For the CDR3, the DNA is TGTGCCAGCAGCCAGGGACTGAACACCGGGGAGCTGTTTTTT. This gives the protein CASSQGLNTGELFF.